The clone carrying this T cell receptor beta chain is classed as medium-sized. Antigen unknown. These data come from a study of glioma-infiltrating T cells. The iRepertoire nested amplicon-rescue multiplex PCR amplified TCR alpha and beta CDR3s from RNA. Tissue mRNA or PBMC total RNA, about 90-400 ng, went into one-step reverse transcription and amplification. MiXCR, run by TCRdb on the multiplex PCR reads, gives a single entry per CDR3 protein. The data show some 5,800 distinct CDR3 sequences, with over 25% seen just once and less than 15% held by the top ten. In germline, CDR1 is DFQATT, CDR2 SNEGSKA (reference sequence). The V gene lost 0 bases and the J gene lost 8 bases, with 22 bases spanning the gap. The CDR3 covers 16 residues. The study, taken as a whole, reports: Non-neoplastic patients had below-expected tissue-blood divergence, while all gliomas exceeded expectation. Tissue and blood shared very few CDR3 sequences.

This clonotype was obtained from a human donor with low-grade glioma or glioblastoma, undergoing nonglioma brain surgery, or in good health (not recorded which). The genes are TRBV20-1 and TRBJ1-2; TRBD1 might be the D (6 bases). Input material: glioma tissue, nonneoplastic brain tissue, or PBMCs (not recorded which). The CDR3 nucleotides are TGCAGTGCTAGAGATGCGCTCCGGACAGCGCTCGGGGGCTACACCTTC. Translating gives CSARDALRTALGGYTF.